The clone carrying this T cell receptor (beta chain) has a handful of counts. Its antigen is still unknown. The data were obtained in a study of vaccination effects on CD4 cells after COVID-19. Study-wide findings and caveats: Healthy vaccinees showed cross-reactivity with common cold coronaviruses in only 1 of 255 vaccine-induced clones. Marked clonal contraction of infection- and vaccine-induced clones was seen late after vaccination.

The repertoire was sequenced with immunoSEQ multiplex PCR; TCRdb's copy has only in-frame clones and lacks some. The table shows some 11,000 clones, with about three quarters occurring only once. V lost 6 bases and J 3 bases, leaving 5 bases between the germline ends. CDR3 size: 11 residues. Germline CDR1 MGHDK, CDR2 SYGVNS. After expansion with viral peptide pools in the ViraFEST assay, antigen-specific CD4+ T cells were sequenced. Subsequent to a culture period of around 10 days, CD4+ T cells were isolated. Wells of two million PBMC each were grown with 9.5 to 10 IU/ml IL-2 and about 9.7 ug/ml peptides. IL-2 medium supplanted half the medium on days 3 and 7.

The J gene is TRBJ2-5, the V gene TRBV25-1; no clear D gene. The starting material was CD4+ T cells from PBMCs cultured with HCoV-229E spike peptides, obtained before COVID-19 vaccination. The TCR was taken from a human donor who received a COVID-19 vaccine. The DNA for the CDR3 is TGTGCCAGCAGGGAGAAAGAGACCCAGTACTTC. This encodes CASREKETQYF.